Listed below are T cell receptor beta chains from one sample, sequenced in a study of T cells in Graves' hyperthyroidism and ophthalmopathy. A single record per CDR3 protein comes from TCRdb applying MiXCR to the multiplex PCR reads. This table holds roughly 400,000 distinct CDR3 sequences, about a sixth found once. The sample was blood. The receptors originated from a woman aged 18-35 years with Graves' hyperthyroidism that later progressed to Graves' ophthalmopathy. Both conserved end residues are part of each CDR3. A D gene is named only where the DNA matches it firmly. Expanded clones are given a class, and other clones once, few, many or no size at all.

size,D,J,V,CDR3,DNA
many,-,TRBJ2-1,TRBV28,CASSMARGNEQFF,TGTGCCAGCAGTATGGCCAGGGGAAATGAGCAGTTCTTC
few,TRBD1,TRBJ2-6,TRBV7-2,CASTDHRDRVRSGANVLTF,TGTGCCAGCACTGACCACCGGGACAGGGTTCGGTCTGGGGCCAACGTCCTGACTTTC
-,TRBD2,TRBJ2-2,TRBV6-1,CASLAGNTGELFF,TGTGCCAGCTTAGCGGGTAACACCGGGGAGCTGTTTTTT
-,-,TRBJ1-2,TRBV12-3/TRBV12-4,CASRGGGGYGYTF,TGTGCCAGCAGAGGGGGGGGCGGCTATGGCTACACCTTC
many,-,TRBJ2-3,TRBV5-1,CASSPREGRTDTQYF,TGCGCCAGCAGCCCCCGCGAGGGACGGACAGATACGCAGTATTTT
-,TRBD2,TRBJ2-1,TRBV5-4,CASSSKSGRDNEQFF,TGTGCCAGCAGCTCCAAGAGCGGGAGAGACAATGAGCAGTTCTTC
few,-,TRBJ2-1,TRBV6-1,CASSAGAPSYNEQFF,TGTGCCAGCAGCGCCGGGGCTCCATCCTACAATGAGCAGTTCTTC
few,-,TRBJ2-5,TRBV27,CASSLRVQETQYF,TGTGCCAGCAGTTTGCGCGTCCAAGAGACCCAGTACTTC
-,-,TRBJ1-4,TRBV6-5,CASSYSQPATNEKLFF,TGTGCCAGCAGTTACTCCCAGCCAGCAACTAATGAAAAACTGTTTTTT
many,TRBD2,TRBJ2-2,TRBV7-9,CASSLAGLAGDTGELFF,TGTGCCAGCAGCTTAGCGGGACTAGCGGGAGACACCGGGGAGCTGTTTTTT
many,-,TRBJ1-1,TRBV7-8,CASSIGTEAFF,TGTGCCAGCTCCATCGGTACTGAAGCTTTCTTT
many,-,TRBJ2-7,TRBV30,CAWDRLGPYEQYF,TGTGCCTGGGACAGGTTGGGACCCTACGAGCAGTACTTC
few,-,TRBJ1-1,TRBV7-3,CASSQDQALNTEAFF,TGTGCCAGCAGCCAAGACCAGGCCCTGAACACTGAAGCTTTCTTT
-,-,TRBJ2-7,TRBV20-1,CSASPRALYEQYF,TGCAGTGCTAGTCCTCGGGCCCTCTACGAGCAGTACTTC
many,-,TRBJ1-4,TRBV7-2,CASSRQSGVEKLFF,TGTGCCAGCAGCCGTCAGTCGGGGGTGGAAAAACTGTTTTTT
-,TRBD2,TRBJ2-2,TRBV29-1,CSAAGGRLTGELFF,TGCAGCGCCGCTGGCGGGAGGCTCACCGGGGAGCTGTTTTTT
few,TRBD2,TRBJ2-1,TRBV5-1,CASAPSGGTSGTRNEQFF,TGCGCCAGCGCCCCCTCCGGGGGGACTAGCGGGACTCGAAATGAGCAGTTCTTC
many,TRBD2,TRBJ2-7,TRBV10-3,CAISESPTMKTSGYEQYF,TGTGCCATCAGTGAGTCGCCGACGATGAAGACTAGCGGGTACGAGCAGTACTTC
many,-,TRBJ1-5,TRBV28,CASSSPWTAGGNQPQHF,TGTGCCAGCAGTTCGCCATGGACAGCCGGGGGCAATCAGCCCCAGCATTTT
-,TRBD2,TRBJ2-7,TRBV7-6,CASSLAGESTSWSGTKYF,TGTGCCAGCAGCTTAGCTGGGGAGTCGACTAGCTGGAGTGGTACCAAGTACTTC
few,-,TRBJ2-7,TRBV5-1,CASSKEVYAYEQYF,TGCGCCAGCAGCAAGGAAGTCTACGCCTACGAGCAGTACTTC
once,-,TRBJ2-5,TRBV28,CASTTLPETQYF,TGTGCCAGCACCACACTCCCAGAGACCCAGTACTTC
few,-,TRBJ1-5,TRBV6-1,CASSGGGNQPQHF,TGTGCCAGCAGTGGAGGGGGCAATCAGCCCCAGCATTTT
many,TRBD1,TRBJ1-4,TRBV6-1,CASSYPETGTHNEKLFF,TGTGCCAGCAGTTATCCTGAGACAGGGACGCATAATGAAAAACTGTTTTTT
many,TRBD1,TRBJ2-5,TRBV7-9,CASSFVKASDRGTEETQYF,TGTGCCAGCAGCTTCGTGAAAGCGTCGGACAGGGGAACCGAAGAGACCCAGTACTTC
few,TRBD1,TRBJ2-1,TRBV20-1,CSANGDRGTGEQFF,TGCAGTGCTAACGGAGACAGGGGGACCGGTGAGCAGTTCTTC
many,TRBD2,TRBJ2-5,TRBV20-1,CSARGSSGGRLQTQYF,TGCAGTGCTAGAGGTAGTAGCGGGGGAAGATTGCAGACCCAGTACTTC
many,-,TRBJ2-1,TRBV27,CASSPDLSNEQFF,TGTGCCAGCAGTCCGGACTTGAGCAATGAGCAGTTCTTC
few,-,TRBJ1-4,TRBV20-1,CSASIPWAEKLFF,TGCAGTGCTAGTATCCCCTGGGCCGAAAAACTGTTTTTT
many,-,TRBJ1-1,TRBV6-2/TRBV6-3,CASSYTQGYTEAFF,TGTGCCAGCAGTTACACTCAGGGATACACTGAAGCTTTCTTT
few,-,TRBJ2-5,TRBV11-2,CASSEPTGPWETQYF,TGTGCCAGTAGTGAACCAACAGGGCCTTGGGAGACCCAGTACTTC
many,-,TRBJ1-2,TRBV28,CASSLDTNYGYTF,TGTGCCAGCAGTTTAGACACCAACTATGGCTACACCTTC
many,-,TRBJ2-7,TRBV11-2,CASSLVKGRGEQYF,TGTGCCAGCAGCTTAGTCAAGGGCCGTGGCGAGCAGTACTTC
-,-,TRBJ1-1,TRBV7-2,CASSLAESSAEAFF,TGTGCCAGCAGCTTAGCAGAAAGCTCGGCTGAAGCTTTCTTT
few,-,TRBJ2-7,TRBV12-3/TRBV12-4,CASRGGVGEQYF,TGTGCCAGCAGAGGTGGGGTTGGCGAGCAGTACTTC
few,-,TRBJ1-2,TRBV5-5,CASSLMGERGYTF,TGTGCCAGCAGCTTGATGGGTGAGAGGGGCTACACCTTC
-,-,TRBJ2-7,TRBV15,CATSITRDLGYEQYF,TGTGCCACCAGCATCACCAGGGATCTCGGCTACGAGCAGTACTTC
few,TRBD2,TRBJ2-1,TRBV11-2,CASSYSGRAVDEQFF,TGTGCCAGCAGCTACAGCGGGAGGGCCGTGGATGAGCAGTTCTTC
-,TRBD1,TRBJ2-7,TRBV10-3,CAADFGTGGEQYF,TGTGCCGCCGACTTCGGGACAGGGGGCGAGCAGTACTTC